This TCR beta chain was sequenced in a study of T-cell reconstitution after alpha-beta-depleted transplantation in children (dated by TCRdb to about 2016). Describing the broader study: Using TCR repertoire profiling, the study followed T-cell immune reconstitution in a quantitative way in children after TCRalphabeta/CD19-depleted allogeneic hematopoietic cell transplantation.

Overall results and qualifications from the work: The apparently early recovery of alphabetaT-cell counts about two months after transplant reportedly depended on only several hundred rapidly expanded clones that came from non-depleted graft cells. Hyperexpanded clone frequencies declined over subsequent months; after one year, T-cell counts and TCRbeta diversity were mostly attributed to newly produced T cells. In some patients, the high TCRbeta diversity seen at day 60 was put down to recipient T cells and intrathymic progenitors that had survived conditioning.

About this clonotype: Its antigen remains undetermined. Base qualities are missing; no much larger clone stands one base away.

Library method: PCR. Data came from an Illumina HiSeq 2500. TCR libraries were prepared with molecular barcoding, using unique molecular identifiers to normalize TCRbeta repertoire quantification. The raw public data were reprocessed by TCRdb itself: fastp quality trimming at Q25, MiXCR clonotype calling, in-frame beta chains only. Under each unique CDR3 protein, matching rows form one entry showing the most common genes and DNA. This sample is represented by around 490,000 distinct CDR3 sequences; about an eighth of them were singletons. About 15% of the sample is taken by the ten largest. The sample's treatment or condition label is to be understood as: allogeneic hematopoietic cell transplantation with graft depleted of TCRalphabeta T cells and CD19 B cells. The children who served as transplant recipients had been given grafts of TCRalphabeta/CD19-depleted allogeneic hematopoietic cells. The trim is 5 bases for V and 7 bases for J, with a gap of 9 bases between the germline ends. The germline V gene encodes CDR1 SEHNR and CDR2 FQNEAQ (reference sequence). Inclusive of the bounding cysteine and phenylalanine, the CDR3 is 12 residues long. Only the CDR3 DNA is retained, 36 bases long and in frame from the first base.

Material: PBMCs, mostly from graft donor cells, obtained 180 days after TCRalphabeta/CD19-depleted stem cell transplant. The chain employs TRBV7-9 and TRBJ1-5, with TRBD1 as a weak D call on 5 bases. The sequence was collected from a female patient aged 2-10 years who had a stem cell transplant for aplastic anemia, so the T cells may come from the graft donor. The nucleotides read TGTGCCAGCAGCGGAGAGGGGCAGCCCCAGCATTTT. Translation gives CASSGEGQPQHF.